The clone carrying this T cell receptor (beta chain) was counted between two and nine times. Its antigen is not identified. The source of the sample is a study of post-analysis software for immune sequencing data. Study-wide results and caveats: Patients used a handful of TRBV segments, including TRBV5-6, TRBV5-1 and TRBV20-1, more often than controls. Compared against controls, patients with multiple sclerosis displayed significantly lower normalized Chao1 diversity.

Prepared libraries of TCR beta cDNA carried unique molecular identifiers. Each CDR3 protein is one row after TCRdb ran MiXCR on the PCR reads. The sample carries 150,000 to 200,000 distinct CDR3 sequences, approximately 31% recorded once. V shed 3 bases, J shed 1 base, and the junction held 7 bases outside the gene matches. The CDR3 consists of 16 residues. Germline assignment: CDR1 LNHDA and CDR2 SQIVND (reference sequence). The chain uses TRBV19 and TRBJ2-7; 9 bases are a match to TRBD1. Sequenced material: blood. The TCR sequence derives from a girl under 18 with multiple sclerosis. The CDR3 coding sequence is TGTGCCAGTAGTATCCAAGGGACAGGGAGATCCTACGAGCAGTACTTC. It is translated as CASSIQGTGRSYEQYF. Combining the CDR3 with reference TRBV19 and TRBJ2-7 gives the whole variable domain DGGITQSPKYLFRKEGQNVTLSCEQNLNHDAMYWYRQDPGQGLRLIYYSQIVNDFQKGDIAEGYSVSREKKESFPLTVTSAQKNPTAFYLCASSIQGTGRSYEQYFGPGTRLTVT.